These T cell receptor beta chains were read from a single sample in a study of shared clonotypes between healthy human individuals. Clones were sequenced by immunoSEQ multiplex PCR, and TCRdb holds only the in-frame ones, with some missing. The repertoire consists of 1.4 million to 1.5 million clones, with around 95% occurring once and the leading ten covering more than 0.9%. The material sequenced was naive CD4+ T cells sorted from blood. The receptors were gathered from a man aged 30 to 45 in good health. Each CDR3 is given with its conserved first and last residue. D genes are given only for firm matches. The size of a clone is reported for some rows only, either as once, few or many, or as a class for expanded clones.

J gene | D gene | clone size | V gene | CDR3 protein | CDR3 DNA
TRBJ2-7 | NA | NA | TRBV6-6 | CASSLRLVDSYEQYF | TGTGCCAGCAGTCTGCGGCTCGTAGACTCCTACGAGCAGTACTTC
TRBJ1-1 | NA | NA | TRBV25-1 | CASNRAMNTEAFF | TGTGCCAGCAACAGGGCCATGAACACTGAAGCTTTCTTT
TRBJ2-7 | NA | NA | TRBV5-6 | CASSGGTVHYEQYF | TGTGCCAGCAGCGGCGGGACAGTTCACTACGAGCAGTACTTC
TRBJ2-1 | NA | once | TRBV28 | CASSFQTGRAGVGREQFF | TGTGCCAGCAGTTTCCAGACAGGGAGGGCGGGAGTCGGTAGAGAGCAGTTCTTC
TRBJ2-7 | NA | NA | TRBV27 | CASTRLGSYEQYF | TGTGCCAGCACAAGACTAGGTTCCTACGAGCAGTACTTC
TRBJ1-3 | NA | NA | TRBV11-2 | CASSFPAGSGNTIYF | TGTGCCAGCAGCTTCCCTGCGGGCTCTGGAAACACCATATATTTT
TRBJ2-1 | NA | NA | TRBV19 | CASSGWIGGNEQFF | TGTGCCAGTAGCGGATGGATCGGGGGCAATGAGCAGTTCTTC
TRBJ2-5 | TRBD1 | NA | TRBV2 | CASGRTGLLQETQYF | TGTGCCAGCGGACGGACAGGGCTCCTCCAAGAGACCCAGTACTTC
TRBJ2-3 | TRBD2 | NA | TRBV7-2 | CASSPHGGSVADTQYF | TGTGCCAGCAGCCCCCACGGCGGGAGTGTCGCAGATACGCAGTATTTT
TRBJ2-5 | NA | once | TRBV9 | CASSATHSGETQYF | TGTGCCAGCAGCGCCACACATTCGGGGGAGACCCAGTACTTC
TRBJ2-7 | TRBD1 | NA | TRBV18 | CASSPEPGGEQYF | TGTGCCAGCTCACCAGAACCAGGGGGCGAGCAGTACTTC
TRBJ2-7 | TRBD1 | NA | TRBV7-9 | CASSLLPRDRGQLGEQYF | TGTGCCAGCAGCTTACTCCCCAGGGACAGGGGGCAGTTGGGCGAGCAGTACTTC
TRBJ1-3 | TRBD1 | NA | TRBV2 | CASSGRDRQSGNTIYF | TGTGCCAGCAGCGGCCGGGACAGGCAATCTGGAAACACCATATATTTT
TRBJ1-4 | NA | once | TRBV14 | CASSQTRSRGKLFF | TGTGCCAGCAGCCAAACCAGGAGTCGGGGGAAACTGTTTTTT
TRBJ1-2 | NA | few | TRBV29-1 | CSVGGNYGYTF | TGCAGCGTTGGCGGGAACTATGGCTACACCTTC
TRBJ2-1 | NA | NA | TRBV28 | CASSLPQNNEQFF | TGTGCCAGCAGTTTACCACAAAACAATGAGCAGTTCTTC
TRBJ2-1 | TRBD2 | NA | TRBV15 | CATSMKSGRGNEQFF | TGTGCCACCAGCATGAAGAGCGGGAGGGGTAATGAGCAGTTCTTC
TRBJ2-3 | NA | NA | TRBV7-2 | CASSLGAGSDTQYF | TGTGCCAGCAGCTTAGGGGCAGGGTCAGATACGCAGTATTTT
TRBJ2-1 | NA | NA | TRBV7-2 | CASSFSSNSNEQFF | TGTGCCAGCAGCTTCTCTAGCAACTCCAATGAGCAGTTCTTC
TRBJ2-7 | TRBD2 | NA | TRBV7-8 | CASSTRLAHYEQYF | TGTGCCAGCAGCACTCGACTAGCCCACTACGAGCAGTACTTC
TRBJ2-1 | NA | NA | TRBV10-3 | CATSESLGVNEQFF | TGTGCCACCAGTGAGTCGTTGGGTGTCAATGAGCAGTTCTTC
TRBJ2-7 | NA | NA | TRBV28 | CASSFGPYEQYF | TGTGCCAGCAGTTTCGGACCCTACGAGCAGTACTTC
TRBJ1-1 | NA | NA | TRBV15 | CATSRDRATVMMNTEAFF | TGTGCCACCAGCAGAGATCGGGCGACAGTGATGATGAACACTGAAGCTTTCTTT
TRBJ2-6 | NA | NA | TRBV9 | CASSVTGSGANVLTF | TGTGCCAGCAGCGTAACAGGTTCTGGGGCCAACGTCCTGACTTTC
TRBJ1-1 | TRBD1 | NA | TRBV6-5 | CASSVGTGVDTEAFF | TGTGCCAGCAGTGTCGGGACAGGGGTAGACACTGAAGCTTTCTTT
TRBJ2-7 | TRBD2 | NA | TRBV5-1 | CASSLTGGYEQYF | TGCGCCAGCAGCTTAACGGGAGGTTACGAGCAGTACTTC
TRBJ2-2 | NA | NA | TRBV5-1 | CASSFSHGTGELFF | TGCGCCAGCAGCTTCTCGCATGGGACCGGGGAGCTGTTTTTT